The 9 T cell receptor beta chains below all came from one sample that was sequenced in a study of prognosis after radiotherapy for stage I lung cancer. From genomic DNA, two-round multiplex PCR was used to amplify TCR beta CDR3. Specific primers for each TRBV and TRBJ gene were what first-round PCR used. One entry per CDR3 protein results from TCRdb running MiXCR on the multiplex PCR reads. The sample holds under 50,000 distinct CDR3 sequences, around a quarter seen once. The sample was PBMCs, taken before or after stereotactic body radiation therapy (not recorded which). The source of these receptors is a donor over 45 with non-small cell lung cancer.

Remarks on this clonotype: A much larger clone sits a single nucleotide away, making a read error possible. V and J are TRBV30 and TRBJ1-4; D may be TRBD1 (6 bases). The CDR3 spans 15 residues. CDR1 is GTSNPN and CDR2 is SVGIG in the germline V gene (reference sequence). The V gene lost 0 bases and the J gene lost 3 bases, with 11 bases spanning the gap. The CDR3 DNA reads TGTGCCTGGAGTGTACTACGACAGGCTAATGAAAAACTGTTTTTT. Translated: CAWSVLRQANEKLFF.

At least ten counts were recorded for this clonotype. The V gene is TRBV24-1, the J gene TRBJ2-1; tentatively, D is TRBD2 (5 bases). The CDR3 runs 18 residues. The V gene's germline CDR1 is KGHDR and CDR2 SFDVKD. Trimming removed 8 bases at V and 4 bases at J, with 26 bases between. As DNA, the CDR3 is TGTGCCACCAAGGAGGCCCGGTGTGGGTTTACTCTTTACAATGAGCAGTTCTTC. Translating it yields CATKEARCGFTLYNEQFF.

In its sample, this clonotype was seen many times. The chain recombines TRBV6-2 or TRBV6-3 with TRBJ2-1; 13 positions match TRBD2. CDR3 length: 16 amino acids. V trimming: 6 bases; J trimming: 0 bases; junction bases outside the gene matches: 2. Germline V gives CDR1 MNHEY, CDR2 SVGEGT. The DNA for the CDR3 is TGTGCCAGCAGAGGGACTAGCGGGACCTCCTACAATGAGCAGTTCTTC. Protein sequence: CASRGTSGTSYNEQFF.

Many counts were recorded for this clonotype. The CDR3 reads CSASKQGANQPQHF. The DNA for the CDR3 is TGCAGTGCTAGCAAACAGGGGGCCAATCAGCCCCAGCATTTT. The V call is TRBV20-1, the J call TRBJ1-5, with 9 nucleotides matching TRBD1. The CDR3 spans 14 residues. V was pared by 3 bases and J by 3 bases, with 3 bases of the junction left unmatched. Per the germline V gene, CDR1 is DFQATT and CDR2 is SNEGSKA (reference sequence).

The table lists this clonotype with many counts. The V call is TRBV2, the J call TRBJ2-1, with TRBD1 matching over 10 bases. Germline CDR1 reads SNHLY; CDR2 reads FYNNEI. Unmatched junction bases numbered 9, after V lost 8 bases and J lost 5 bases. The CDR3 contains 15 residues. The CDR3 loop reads CASGGQGEYDNEQFF. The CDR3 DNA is TGTGCCAGCGGAGGACAGGGGGAATACGACAATGAGCAGTTCTTC.

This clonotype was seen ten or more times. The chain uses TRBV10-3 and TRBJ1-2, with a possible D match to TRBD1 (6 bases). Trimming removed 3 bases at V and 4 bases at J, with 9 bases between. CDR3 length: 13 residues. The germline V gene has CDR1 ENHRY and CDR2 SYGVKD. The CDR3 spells CAISDKGGYGYTF. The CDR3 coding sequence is TGTGCCATCAGTGATAAGGGGGGCTATGGCTACACCTTC.

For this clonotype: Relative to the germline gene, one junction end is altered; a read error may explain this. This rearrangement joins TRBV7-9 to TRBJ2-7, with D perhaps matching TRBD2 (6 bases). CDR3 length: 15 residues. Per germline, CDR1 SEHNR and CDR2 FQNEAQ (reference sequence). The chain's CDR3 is CGSSLAVHPRSEQYF. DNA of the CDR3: TGTGGCAGCAGCTTAGCGGTGCACCCCCGGAGCGAGCAGTACTTC.

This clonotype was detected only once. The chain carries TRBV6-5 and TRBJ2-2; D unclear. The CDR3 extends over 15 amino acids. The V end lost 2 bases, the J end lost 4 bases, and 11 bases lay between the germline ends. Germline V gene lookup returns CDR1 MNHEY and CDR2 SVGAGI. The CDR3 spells CASSYGLPPTGELFF. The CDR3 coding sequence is TGTGCCAGCAGTTACGGCCTGCCCCCCACCGGGGAGCTGTTTTTT.

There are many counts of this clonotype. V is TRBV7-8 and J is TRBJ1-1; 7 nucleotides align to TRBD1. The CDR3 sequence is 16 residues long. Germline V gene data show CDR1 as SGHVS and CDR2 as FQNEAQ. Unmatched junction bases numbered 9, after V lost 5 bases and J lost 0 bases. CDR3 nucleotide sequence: TGTGCCAGCAGCCTAAGGGACAGAAACTTGAACACTGAAGCTTTCTTT. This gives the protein CASSLRDRNLNTEAFF.